This T cell receptor (beta chain) is drawn from a study of T cells after yellow fever vaccination. The germline V gene has CDR1 MDHEN and CDR2 SYDVKM. V lost 8 bases and J 14 bases, leaving 20 bases between the germline ends. The CDR3 totals 12 residues. TCRdb re-called the 5' RACE reads through MiXCR, storing one row per CDR3 protein. The sample has 250,000 to 300,000 distinct CDR3 sequences; over 10% are singletons. The sequence was collected from a man aged 25 to 40 who received the YFV17D yellow fever vaccine. Sequencing used CD4+ T cells sorted from PBMCs, obtained 45 days after the yellow fever booster vaccination. This rearrangement joins TRBV28 to TRBJ2-3; D is ambiguous. CDR3 DNA sequence: TGTGCCAGCGGGTCCCTCTCGTCGAGTTTGTATTTT. Translation: CASGSLSSSLYF.